The clone carrying this TCR beta chain appeared many times. The data belong to a study of regulatory T cells in long-lasting Graves disease. Study summary: Antithyroid drugs had been taken by newly diagnosed Graves' patients for under 3 months.

Time point in this sample: newly diagnosed GD, antithyroid drugs for less than 3 months. After RNA was extracted from PBMCs, the TCR library was made from it. The CDR3 totals 15 residues. V gave up 1 base and J gave up 4 bases; unmatched junction bases: 4. Germline V gene data show CDR1 as MNHNS and CDR2 as SASEGT. Combining iRepertoire HTBI primers with Arm-PCR of CDR3 regions, the authors built TCR beta libraries. TCRdb recomputed calls from the multiplex PCR reads with MiXCR, one row per CDR3 protein. Of approximately 560,000 distinct CDR3 sequences detected, 15% to 20% appear once; the ten largest clones hold around 12%. The same data also went into a second study, on T cells in Graves' hyperthyroidism and ophthalmopathy. That study reports: The study defined stable Graves' hyperthyroidism as no ophthalmopathy progression within 18 months. Most clonotypes that expanded in the thyroid above 0.001 also showed up in blood.

The sequencing used peripheral blood mononuclear cells (PBMCs), collected at new diagnosis, from a patient treated with antithyroid drugs. This TCR derives from a man aged 18 to 30 with Graves disease. The gene calls are TRBV6-1 and TRBJ2-5, with TRBD2 identical over 9 bases. The CDR3 loop is CASSEVSGSGETQYF. Here the CDR3 DNA reads TGTGCCAGCAGTGAAGTTAGCGGGAGTGGAGAGACCCAGTACTTC.